This T cell receptor (gamma chain) was identified during a study of Vδ1+ human thymocytes. Of note for this clone: Its antigen is currently unknown.

The study, taken as a whole, reports: Many TRG clonotypes were shared between donors; TRD repertoires were essentially private. Thymic delta-chain repertoires held roughly 20% Vdelta2 sequences and few Vdelta3, despite high sort purity. Thymic TRG and TRD repertoires appeared highly polyclonal, with Gaussian CDR3 length distributions.

Alphabeta T cells were depleted, then CD3+ Vdelta1+ Vdelta2- thymocytes were FACS-sorted. Between about 97% and 99.6% of sorted thymocytes were Vdelta1+. RNA was extracted from the cells and then reverse transcribed. Multiplex PCR used pooled V-gene forward primers and a constant-region reverse primer to amplify CDR3s. TCRdb reanalyzed the multiplex PCR reads using CATT. Here the sample spans 7,500 to 10,000 gamma-chain clones, 55% to 60% being singletons. CDR1 is VTNTFY and CDR2 is YDVSTARD in the germline V gene (reference sequence). This CDR3 contains 15 residues. The junction had 5 bases not matched to a gene; V was cut back by 0 bases and J by 4 bases.

This chain connects TRGV3 to TRGJP2. The J gene was missing in TCRdb and was found by matching the end of the DNA to germline. The specimen was Vdelta1+ gamma-delta thymocytes from the thymus. Subset noted: FACS-sorted CD3+ TCRalphabeta- TCRVdelta1+ TCRVdelta2- thymocytes. This TCR was sampled from a girl under three years old who had congenital heart surgery. This CDR3 reads CATWDRLNSDWIKTF. CDR3 DNA sequence: TGTGCCACCTGGGACAGGCTCAATAGTGATTGGATCAAGACGTTT.